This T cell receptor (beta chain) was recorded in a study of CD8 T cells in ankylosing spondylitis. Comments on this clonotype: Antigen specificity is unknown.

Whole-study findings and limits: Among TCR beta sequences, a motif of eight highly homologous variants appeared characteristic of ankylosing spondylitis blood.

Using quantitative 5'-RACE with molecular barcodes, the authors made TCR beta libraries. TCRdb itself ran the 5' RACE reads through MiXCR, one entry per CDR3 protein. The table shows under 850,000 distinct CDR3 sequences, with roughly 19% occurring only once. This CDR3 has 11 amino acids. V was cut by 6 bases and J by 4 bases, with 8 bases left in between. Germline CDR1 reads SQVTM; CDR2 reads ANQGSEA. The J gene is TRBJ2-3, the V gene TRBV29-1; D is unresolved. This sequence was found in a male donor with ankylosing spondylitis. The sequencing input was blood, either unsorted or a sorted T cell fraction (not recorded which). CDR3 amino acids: CSVEMADTQYF. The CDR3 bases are TGCAGCGTAGAGATGGCAGATACGCAGTATTTT.